This TCR beta chain was identified in a study of blood T cells in healthy people across ages (dated by TCRdb to the mid-2010s). At the level of the whole study: In model experiments, roughly one uniquely barcoded TCR beta cDNA molecule per two T cells was captured by template switching. The study measured age-related changes in TCR beta repertoire diversity using deep sequencing normalized with unique cDNA molecular identifiers. Donors were grouped into four age groups: young (average about 15 years), middle-aged (39), aged (around 60) and long-lived (82). Donors of different ages were randomly distributed across sequencing lanes to avoid experimental bias. For two donors (one aged 18 to 30 and one aged 80 or older), the study analyzed two additional independent replicas of 1 million unique cDNA reads from the same blood draw.

The 40 or so donors, aged roughly 6 to 95 years, were systemically healthy Caucasian individuals from Russia. Ten milliliters of peripheral blood were drawn from each donor into EDTA-treated Vacutainer tubes. Ficoll-Paque density-gradient centrifugation was used to isolate PBMCs, with at least 6 million obtained per sample. Total RNA was extracted from PBMCs with Trizol reagent, with at least 5 micrograms obtained per sample. Naive CD45RAhigh/CD27high T cell percentages were measured by flow cytometry on a PBMC aliquot from every donor. The library was generated by 5' RACE. The sequencer was an Illumina HiSeq 2500. A second PCR of about 6 to 11 cycles was performed with a sample-barcoded 5' primer and a J-beta primer mix. Each TCR beta cDNA molecule received a unique molecular identifier from a template-switch 5' adaptor carrying 12 random nucleotides. At least 2.5 million CDR3-containing paired-end reads were obtained from each sample. First-strand cDNA synthesis was performed from all RNA using the Mint cDNA synthesis kit, with priming by a TRBC-specific oligonucleotide. After uracil-DNA glycosylase treatment, a first 18-cycle PCR used universal primers M1SS and BC2_uni_R on all cDNA. In the authors' own workflow: Each sample was normalized by randomly selecting 1 million high-quality reads, each carrying a distinct molecular identifier. Instead of being binned into consensus sequences, reads with shared molecular identifiers were discarded. CDR3 identification, clonotype clustering and error correction used MiTCR with a Q25 quality threshold and the strictest error-elimination algorithm. A nonparametric unseen species model with Euler transformation was used to estimate a lower bound on total TCR beta diversity. TCRdb redid the processing of the public reads, applying fastp at Q25 and MiXCR, and retained in-frame beta chains. Identical CDR3 protein sequences are pooled into one entry, listed with their most common genes and DNA. Clone size and V and J calls follow TCRdb, not the original study. Recorded for this sample are some 1,500,000 distinct CDR3 sequences; about 42% of them occurred a single time. The ten top clones hold about 4.1% of the sample.

Broad study findings and their caveats: Estimates of total diversity from one million sequenced T cells were regarded as lower bounds and underestimates. Bulk unsorted PBMC profiling prevented conclusive comparison of naive and antigen-experienced compartments. Observed TCR beta diversity per million T cells fell roughly linearly with age, and a significant reduction was already apparent by age around 40. The CMV infection status of donors was not known, potentially confounding age-related changes in expanded clonotypes. Compared with the aged group, the long-lived group had more naive CD4+ T cells, fewer expanded clones and increased TCR diversity, suggesting age selection. A strong correlation was found between observed TCR beta diversity and the percentage of naive T cells measured by flow cytometry.

This clonotype has only a few counts. Its specific antigen is unknown. Base qualities are missing; no much larger clone stands one base away. V sheds 5 bases and J sheds 1 base, leaving 9 bases between their ends. Counted from cysteine to phenylalanine, this CDR3 has 13 amino acids. The only DNA kept is the CDR3, 39 bases in frame from the first base. The germline V gene specifies SGDLS as CDR1 and YYNGEE as CDR2. Sequencing was carried out using blood. This receptor was obtained from a young woman in good health. The rearrangement joined TRBV9 to TRBJ1-2, and perhaps TRBD1 as D gene, on 6 matching bases. The CDR3: CASSDRNNYGYTF. The DNA reads as follows: TGTGCCAGCAGTGACAGGAATAACTATGGCTACACCTTC.